This T cell receptor (beta chain) came from a study of blood T cell repertoires in COVID-19. Across the study: From T cells, B-cell-depleted T cells, or PBMCs came the material, which was cDNA or gDNA.

Study processing details: The assay estimated nucleated cells by amplifying reference gene primers. Sequencing was performed with immunoSEQ multiplex PCR; in TCRdb, only in-frame clones are kept and a portion is missing. D and trimming come from the DNA, and the V and J calls and clone size come from that table. The sample lists about 63,000 clones; 80% to 90% were seen once. This clone was detected ten times or more. The sample consisted of peripheral blood. The clonotype originates from a human donor in a cohort sampled during active COVID-19.

The CDR3 sequence: CASTSGAYGYTF. The CDR3 DNA sequence: TGTGCCAGCACTAGCGGTGCCTATGGCTACACCTTC. V and J are TRBV6-6 and TRBJ1-2; D unresolved. There are 12 residues in the CDR3. V lost 7 bases and J lost 4, with 10 bases in between. The germline CDR1 and CDR2 sequences are MNHNY and SVGAGI (reference sequence).